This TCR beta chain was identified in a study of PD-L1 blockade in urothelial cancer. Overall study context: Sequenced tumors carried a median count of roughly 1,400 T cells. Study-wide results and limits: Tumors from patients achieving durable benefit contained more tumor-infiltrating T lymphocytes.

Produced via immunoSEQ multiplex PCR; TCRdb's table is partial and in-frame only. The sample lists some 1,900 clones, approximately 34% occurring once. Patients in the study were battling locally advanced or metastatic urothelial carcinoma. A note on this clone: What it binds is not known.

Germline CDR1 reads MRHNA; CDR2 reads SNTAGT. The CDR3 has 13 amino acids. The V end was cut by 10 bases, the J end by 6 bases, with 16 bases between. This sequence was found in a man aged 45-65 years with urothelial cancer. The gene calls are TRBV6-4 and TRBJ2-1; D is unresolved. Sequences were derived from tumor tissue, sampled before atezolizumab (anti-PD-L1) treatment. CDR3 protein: CAIKDPPINEQFF. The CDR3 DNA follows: TGTGCCATCAAGGACCCACCCATCAATGAGCAGTTCTTC.